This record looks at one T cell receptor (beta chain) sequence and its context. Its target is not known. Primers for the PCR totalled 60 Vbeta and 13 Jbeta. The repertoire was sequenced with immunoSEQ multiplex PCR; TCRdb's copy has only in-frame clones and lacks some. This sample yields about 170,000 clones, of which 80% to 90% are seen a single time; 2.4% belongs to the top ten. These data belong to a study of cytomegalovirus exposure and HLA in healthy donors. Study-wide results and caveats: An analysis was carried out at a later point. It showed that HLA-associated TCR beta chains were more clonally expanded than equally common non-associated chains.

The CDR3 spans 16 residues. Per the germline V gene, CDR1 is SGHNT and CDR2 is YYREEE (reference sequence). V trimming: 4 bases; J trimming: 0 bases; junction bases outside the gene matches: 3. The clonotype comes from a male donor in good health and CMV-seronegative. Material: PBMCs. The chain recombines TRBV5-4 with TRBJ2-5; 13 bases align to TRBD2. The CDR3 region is CASSKGLAGNQETQYF. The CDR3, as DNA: TGTGCCAGCAGCAAGGGACTAGCGGGGAACCAAGAGACCCAGTACTTC.